Below are 23 T cell receptor beta chains sequenced from a single sample in a study of immune characteristics of hereditary and idiopathic chronic pancreatitis. Produced via immunoSEQ multiplex PCR; TCRdb's table is partial and in-frame only. The sample includes fewer than 10,000 clones, about 76% of them seen just once. Total pancreatectomy with islet autotransplantation was the source of the chronic pancreatitis pancreas tissue. Sample: pancreas tissue with idiopathic chronic pancreatitis. The receptors come from a human donor with chronic pancreatitis.

This clone was seen a few times. The chain couples TRBV7-9 to TRBJ1-1, with 7 bases lining up with TRBD1. This CDR3 has 14 residues. V dropped 1 base and J dropped 7; count of bases not matched to a gene: 6. The germline V gene encodes CDR1 SEHNR and CDR2 FQNEAQ (reference sequence). CDR3 sequence reads: CASSLDRGVNEAFF. The CDR3 bases are TGTGCCAGCAGCTTAGACAGGGGTGTGAATGAAGCTTTCTTT.

This clone has just a few counts. This rearrangement joins TRBV7-9 to TRBJ1-3; TRBD1 matches 8 bases. The germline V gene encodes CDR1 SEHNR and CDR2 FQNEAQ (reference sequence). This CDR3 spans 15 amino acids. Trimming cost V 5 bases and J 0 bases; bases outside gene matches: 3. The CDR3, as DNA: TGTGCCAGCAGCCCAGGGGGCTTCTCTGGAAACACCATATATTTT. Translating gives CASSPGGFSGNTIYF.

The CDR3 DNA sequence: TGTGCCAGCAGTGAAGGTCTTGACGAGCAGTACGTC. Its protein is CASSEGLDEQYV. This rearrangement joins TRBV2 to TRBJ2-7; D uncertain. Germline loops: CDR1 SNHLY, CDR2 FYNNEI. The CDR3 is made up of 12 amino acids. The ends were cut back, 1 base at V and 5 bases at J, with 6 bases in the middle.

The V gene is TRBV27, the J gene TRBJ1-3, with TRBD1 identical over 9 bases. The CDR3 contains 17 residues. Per germline, CDR1 MNHEY and CDR2 SMNVEV (reference sequence). J gave up 1 base and V 5 bases, and 9 bases lay outside the gene matches. The CDR3 reads CASSDLPGQGSGNTIYF. The CDR3 nucleotides read TGTGCCAGCAGTGATTTACCGGGACAGGGTTCTGGAAACACCATATATTTT.

This chain joins TRBV9 and TRBJ2-1, with TRBD2 matching over 14 bases. Germline V gene lookup returns CDR1 SGDLS and CDR2 YYNGEE. The CDR3 has 17 amino acids. J was trimmed by 6 bases and V by 3 bases; bases with no gene match: 8. CDR3 protein: CASSEGLAGAVVNEQFF. The CDR3 region has the DNA TGTGCCAGCAGCGAGGGACTAGCGGGGGCAGTCGTCAATGAGCAGTTCTTC.

This clone was seen once. The chain joins TRBV14 to TRBJ1-1, with 7 bases identical to TRBD1. Looked up from germline, CDR1 is SGHDN and CDR2 is FVKESK. The junction had 5 bases not matched to a gene; V was cut back by 0 bases and J by 7 bases. The length of the CDR3 is 14 residues. CDR3 sequence (DNA): TGTGCCAGCAGCCAAGAAACAGGGGTTGGTGAAGCTTTCTTT. It translates to CASSQETGVGEAFF.

J is TRBJ1-1 and V is TRBV18; the D gene is possibly TRBD1 (5 bases). Trimming removed 2 bases at V and 6 bases at J, with 13 bases between. Germline lookup yields CDR1 KGHSH and CDR2 LQKENI. The CDR3 spans 14 residues. CDR3 coding DNA: TGTGCCAGCTCACCAGGCGGACAAGTGGCTGAAGCTTTCTTT. Translated: CASSPGGQVAEAFF.

This clone was seen more than once but under ten times. This sequence joins TRBV2 and TRBJ2-3, with 10 bases matching TRBD2. Germline V gene sequence: CDR1 SNHLY, CDR2 FYNNEI. J was trimmed by 4 bases and V by 2 bases; bases with no gene match: 18. The CDR3 runs 20 residues. The CDR3 DNA reads as TGTGCCAGCAGTGAATATGGGCCCAGCGGGGGGGCTTATTGGGCAGATACGCAGTATTTT. Protein: CASSEYGPSGGAYWADTQYF.

This chain joins TRBV11-1 and TRBJ2-1; 9 bases are a match to TRBD2. This CDR3 comprises 16 residues. V trimming: 5 bases; J trimming: 1 base; junction bases outside the gene matches: 6. Germline lookup yields CDR1 SGHAT and CDR2 FQDESV (reference sequence). The CDR3 nucleotides are TGTGCCAGCAGCCCCCGCCTAGCGGGGTCCTACAATGAGCAGTTCTTC. It specifies CASSPRLAGSYNEQFF.

The V call is TRBV6-5, the J call TRBJ1-1; D perhaps matches TRBD1 (5 bases). Germline assignment: CDR1 MNHEY and CDR2 SVGAGI. This CDR3 region has 13 residues. V dropped 8 bases and J dropped 5 bases, with 15 bases sitting between them. The CDR3 bases are TGTGCCAGCGGGAATACAGGCTTGACTGAAGCTTTCTTT. Protein product: CASGNTGLTEAFF.

This chain links TRBV14 with TRBJ2-2; 12 positions match TRBD2. V shed 0 bases, J shed 6 bases, and the junction held 20 bases outside the gene matches. The length of the CDR3 is 22 residues. In germline, CDR1 is SGHDN, CDR2 FVKESK. CDR3 in amino acids: CASSQDRLGSRTSGDPAGELFF. CDR3 DNA: TGTGCCAGCAGCCAAGATCGGCTTGGGTCAAGGACTAGCGGGGACCCCGCCGGGGAGCTGTTTTTT. Looking up the rest from reference TRBV14 and TRBJ2-2 gives the full variable domain: EAGVTQFPSHSVIEKGQTVTLRCDPISGHDNLYWYRRVMGKEIKFLLHFVKESKQDESGMPNNRFLAERTGGTYSTLKVQPAELEDSGVYFCASSQDRLGSRTSGDPAGELFFGEGSRLTVL.

A remark on this clone: The DNA is left out, because the CDR3 cannot be placed on it with certainty; the CDR3 is given as TCRdb lists it. The genes are TRBV28 and TRBJ1-2. The CDR3 is 12 amino acids long, termini counted. CDR1 is MDHEN, CDR2 SYDVKM, per germline. The CDR3 loop reads CASSFRGRGYTF.

The gene calls are TRBV2 and TRBJ1-1; D not resolved. The CDR3 spans 13 residues. Germline V gives CDR1 SNHLY, CDR2 FYNNEI. Trimming took off 4 bases at V and 3 bases at J, with 9 bases between the two ends. The CDR3, as DNA: TGTGCCAGCAGTGTGGACGGATACACTGAAGCTTTCTTT. It specifies CASSVDGYTEAFF. The full variable domain, in which reference TRBV2 and TRBJ1-1 provide the parts outside the CDR3, is EPEVTQTPSHQVTQMGQEVILRCVPISNHLYFYWYRQILGQKVEFLVSFYNNEISEKSEIFDDQFSVERPDGSNFTLKIRSTKLEDSAMYFCASSVDGYTEAFFGQGTRLTVV.

This clone has just one count. The rearrangement uses TRBV28 and TRBJ1-2, with unresolved D. The germline V and J ends were trimmed by 7 bases and 6 bases, with 15 bases remaining between them. This CDR3 comprises 13 residues. CDR1 and CDR2 (germline): MDHEN, SYDVKM. The CDR3 bases are TGTGCCAGCATCACGGAGCGGGGAGATGGCTACACCTTC. It codes for CASITERGDGYTF.

This chain connects TRBV10-3 to TRBJ2-3; D gene uncertain. V was pared by 3 bases and J by 1 base, with 8 bases between. The CDR3 is made up of 14 amino acids. Germline loops: CDR1 ENHRY, CDR2 SYGVKD. The CDR3 protein is CAISDLFGTDTQYF. DNA for the CDR3: TGTGCCATCAGTGATCTCTTCGGCACAGATACGCAGTATTTT.

The chain employs TRBV18 and TRBJ2-3, with D hard to call. CDR3 length equals 12 residues. V dropped 3 bases and J dropped 0 bases, with 1 base sitting between them. Germline V gene data show CDR1 as KGHSH and CDR2 as LQKENI. CDR3 sequence reads: CASSPSTDTQYF. Here the CDR3 DNA reads TGTGCCAGCTCACCTAGCACAGATACGCAGTATTTT.

J is TRBJ1-2 and V is TRBV20-1; D unclear. This CDR3 is 16 amino acids long. Between the trimmed V and J ends, which lost 3 bases and 2 bases, there was a span of 19 bases. Per the germline V gene, CDR1 is DFQATT and CDR2 is SNEGSKA (reference sequence). The CDR3 nucleotides read TGCAGTGCTAGTCTTTTAGGATCCGACGGGAACTATGGCTACACCTTC. Its translation: CSASLLGSDGNYGYTF.

J is TRBJ1-1 and V is TRBV29-1; D not resolved. The V gene lost 2 bases and the J gene lost 5 bases, with 12 bases spanning the gap. The CDR3 covers 13 residues. CDR1 and CDR2 (germline): SQVTM, ANQGSEA. CDR3 amino acids: CSVEQVVRTEAFF. CDR3 bases: TGCAGCGTTGAACAGGTTGTTCGAACTGAAGCTTTCTTT.

The chain has TRBV24-1 and TRBJ2-5; D may match TRBD1 or TRBD2 (5 bases each). Deletions cut 9 bases from V and 2 bases from J, with 12 bases between. The CDR3 has 13 residues. CDR1 KGHDR and CDR2 SFDVKD come from the germline V gene. CDR3: CATGGTEQETQYF. The CDR3 DNA reads TGTGCCACCGGGGGTACAGAACAAGAGACCCAGTACTTC.

The chain recombines TRBV18 with TRBJ1-5; D perhaps matches TRBD1 (5 bases). V lost 0 bases, J lost 6 bases, and 12 bases lay in between. Germline V CDR1 and CDR2: KGHSH, LQKENI. The CDR3 covers 15 residues. In DNA, the CDR3 is TGTGCCAGCTCACCACCGGGGCAGGGTGGTCAGCCCCAGCATTTT. Its protein product is CASSPPGQGGQPQHF.

The chain combines TRBV18 with TRBJ1-1; D is ambiguous. Germline CDR1 KGHSH, CDR2 LQKENI. With 4 bases removed from V and 7 bases from J, the gap between germline ends came to 10 bases. The CDR3 has 12 amino acids. CDR3 amino acids: CASSQGSGEAFF. As DNA, the CDR3 is TGTGCCAGCTCACAGGGTAGTGGTGAAGCTTTCTTT.

This chain links TRBV7-6 with TRBJ1-1; tentative D call: TRBD1 (5 bases). V was shortened by 3 bases and J by 2 bases, with 13 bases between the two germline ends. Per germline, CDR1 SGHVS and CDR2 FNYEAQ. This CDR3 spans 15 amino acids. CDR3 protein: CASSLKGGGNTEAFF. CDR3 DNA sequence: TGTGCCAGCAGCTTGAAAGGCGGGGGTAACACTGAAGCTTTCTTT.

A single count supports this clone. The chain employs TRBV2 and TRBJ2-3; D remains unclear. Germline V lookup: CDR1 SNHLY, CDR2 FYNNEI. V gave up 4 bases and J gave up 0 bases, with 11 bases separating them. This CDR3 region has 15 residues. DNA of the CDR3: TGTGCCAGCAGTGCCGGAAGCCACAGCACAGATACGCAGTATTTT. Its translation: CASSAGSHSTDTQYF.